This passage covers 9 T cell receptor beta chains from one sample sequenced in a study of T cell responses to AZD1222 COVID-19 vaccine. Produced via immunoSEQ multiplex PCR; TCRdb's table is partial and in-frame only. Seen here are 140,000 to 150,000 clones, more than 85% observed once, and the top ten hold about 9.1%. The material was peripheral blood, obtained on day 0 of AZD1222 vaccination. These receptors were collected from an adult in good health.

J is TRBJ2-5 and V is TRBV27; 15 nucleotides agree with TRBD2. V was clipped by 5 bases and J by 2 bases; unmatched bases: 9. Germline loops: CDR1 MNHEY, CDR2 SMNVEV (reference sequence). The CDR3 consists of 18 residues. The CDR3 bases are TGTGCCAGCAGTAAGATGGGACTAGCGGGGGGAAATCAAGAGACCCAGTACTTC. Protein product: CASSKMGLAGGNQETQYF.

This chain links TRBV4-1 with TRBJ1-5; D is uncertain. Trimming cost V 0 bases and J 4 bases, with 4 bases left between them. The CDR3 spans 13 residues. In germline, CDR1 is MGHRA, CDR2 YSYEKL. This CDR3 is CASSQERNQPQHF. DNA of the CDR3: TGCGCCAGCAGCCAAGAACGGAATCAGCCCCAGCATTTT.

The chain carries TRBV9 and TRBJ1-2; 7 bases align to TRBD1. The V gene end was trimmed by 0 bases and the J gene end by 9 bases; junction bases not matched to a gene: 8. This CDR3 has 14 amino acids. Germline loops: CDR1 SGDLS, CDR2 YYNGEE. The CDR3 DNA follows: TGTGCCAGCAGCGTAGGGGACTACAGGGGTCGCTACACCTTC. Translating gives CASSVGDYRGRYTF.

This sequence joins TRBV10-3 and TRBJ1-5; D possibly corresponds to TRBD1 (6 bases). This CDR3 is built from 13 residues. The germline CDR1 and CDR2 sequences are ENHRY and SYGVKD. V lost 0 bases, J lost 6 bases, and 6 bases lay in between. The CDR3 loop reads CAISESQGQPQHF. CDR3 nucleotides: TGTGCCATCAGTGAGTCACAGGGTCAGCCCCAGCATTTT.

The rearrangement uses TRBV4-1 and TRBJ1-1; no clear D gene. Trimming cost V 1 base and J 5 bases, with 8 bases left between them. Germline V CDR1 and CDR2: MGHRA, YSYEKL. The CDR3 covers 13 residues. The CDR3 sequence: CASSQGVATEAFF. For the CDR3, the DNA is TGCGCCAGCAGCCAAGGGGTGGCAACTGAAGCTTTCTTT.

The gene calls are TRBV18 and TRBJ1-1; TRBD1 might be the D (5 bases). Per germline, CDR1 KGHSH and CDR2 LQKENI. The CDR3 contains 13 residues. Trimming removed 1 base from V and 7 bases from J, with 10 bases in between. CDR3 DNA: TGTGCCAGCTCACCACTTCGAGGGGTTGAAGCTTTCTTT. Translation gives CASSPLRGVEAFF. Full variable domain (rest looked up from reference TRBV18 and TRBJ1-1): NAGVMQNPRHLVRRRGQEARLRCSPMKGHSHVYWYRQLPEEGLKFMVYLQKENIIDESGMPKERFSAEFPKEGPSILRIQQVVRGDSAAYFCASSPLRGVEAFFGQGTRLTVV.

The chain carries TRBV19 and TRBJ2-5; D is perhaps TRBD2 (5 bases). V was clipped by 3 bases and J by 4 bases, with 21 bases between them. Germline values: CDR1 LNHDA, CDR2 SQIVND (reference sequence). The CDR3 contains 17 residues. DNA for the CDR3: TGTGCCAGTAGTATGGAAGCAGCTAGCTACGGGGTAGAGACCCAGTACTTC. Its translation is CASSMEAASYGVETQYF.

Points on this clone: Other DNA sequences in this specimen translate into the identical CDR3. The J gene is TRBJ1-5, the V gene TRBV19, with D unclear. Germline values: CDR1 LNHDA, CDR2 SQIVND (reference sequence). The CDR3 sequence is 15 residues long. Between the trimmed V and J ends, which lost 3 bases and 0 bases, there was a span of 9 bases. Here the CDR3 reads CASSISSYSNQPQHF. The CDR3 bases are TGTGCCAGTAGTATCTCCAGCTATAGCAATCAGCCCCAGCATTTT.

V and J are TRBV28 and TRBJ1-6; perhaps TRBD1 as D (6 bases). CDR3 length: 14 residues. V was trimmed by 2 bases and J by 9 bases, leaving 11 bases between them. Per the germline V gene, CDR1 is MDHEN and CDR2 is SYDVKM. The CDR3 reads CASSLGTTGSPLHF. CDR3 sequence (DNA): TGTGCCAGCAGTTTAGGGACAACCGGTTCACCCCTCCACTTT.